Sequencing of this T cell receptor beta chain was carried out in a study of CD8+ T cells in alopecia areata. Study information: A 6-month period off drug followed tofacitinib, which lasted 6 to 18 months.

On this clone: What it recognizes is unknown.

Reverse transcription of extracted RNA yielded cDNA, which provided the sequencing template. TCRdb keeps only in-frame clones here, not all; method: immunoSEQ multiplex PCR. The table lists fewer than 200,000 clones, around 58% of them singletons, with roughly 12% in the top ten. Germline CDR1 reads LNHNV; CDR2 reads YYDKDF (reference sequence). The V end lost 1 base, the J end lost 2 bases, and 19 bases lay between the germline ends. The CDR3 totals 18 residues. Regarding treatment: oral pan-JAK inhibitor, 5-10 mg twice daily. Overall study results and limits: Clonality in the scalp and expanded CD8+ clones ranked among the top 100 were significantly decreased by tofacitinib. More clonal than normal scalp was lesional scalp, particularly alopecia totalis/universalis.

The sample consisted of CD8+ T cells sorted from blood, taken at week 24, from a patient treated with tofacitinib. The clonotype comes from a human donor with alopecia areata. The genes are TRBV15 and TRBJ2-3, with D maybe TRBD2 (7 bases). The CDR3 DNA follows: TGTGCCACCAGCAGAGGAAGCCGTGGGGGGGGCCTCACAGATACGCAGTATTTT. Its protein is CATSRGSRGGGLTDTQYF.